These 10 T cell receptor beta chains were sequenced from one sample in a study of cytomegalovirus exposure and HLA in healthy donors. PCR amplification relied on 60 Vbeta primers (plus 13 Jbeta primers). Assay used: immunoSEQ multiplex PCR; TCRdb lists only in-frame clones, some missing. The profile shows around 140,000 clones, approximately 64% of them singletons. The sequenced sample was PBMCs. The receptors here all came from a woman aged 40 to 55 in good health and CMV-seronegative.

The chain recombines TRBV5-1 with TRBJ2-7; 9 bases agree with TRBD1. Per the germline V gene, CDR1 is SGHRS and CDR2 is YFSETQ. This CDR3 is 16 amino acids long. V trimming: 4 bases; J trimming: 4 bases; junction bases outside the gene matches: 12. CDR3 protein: CASSPAAGTGRYEQYF. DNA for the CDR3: TGCGCCAGCAGCCCTGCAGCCGGGACAGGGAGGTACGAGCAGTACTTC.

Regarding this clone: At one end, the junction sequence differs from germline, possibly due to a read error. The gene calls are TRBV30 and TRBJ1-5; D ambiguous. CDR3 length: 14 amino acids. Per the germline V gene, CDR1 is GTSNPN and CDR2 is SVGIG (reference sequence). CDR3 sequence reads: CAWGADGSNRPQHF. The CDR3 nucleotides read TGTGCCTGGGGAGCGGACGGTAGCAATCGGCCCCAGCATTTT.

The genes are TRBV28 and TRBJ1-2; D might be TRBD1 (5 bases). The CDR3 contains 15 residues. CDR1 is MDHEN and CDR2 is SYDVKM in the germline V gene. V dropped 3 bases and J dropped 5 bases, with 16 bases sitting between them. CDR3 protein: CASSFYRTFPYGYTF. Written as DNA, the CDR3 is TGTGCCAGCAGTTTTTACAGGACCTTCCCATATGGCTACACCTTC.

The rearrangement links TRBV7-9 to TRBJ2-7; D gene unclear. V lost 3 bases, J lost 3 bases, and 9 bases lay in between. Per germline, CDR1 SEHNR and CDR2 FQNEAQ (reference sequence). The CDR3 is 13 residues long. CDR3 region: CASSLLNGYEQYF. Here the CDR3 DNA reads TGTGCCAGCAGCTTGTTAAACGGCTACGAGCAGTACTTC.

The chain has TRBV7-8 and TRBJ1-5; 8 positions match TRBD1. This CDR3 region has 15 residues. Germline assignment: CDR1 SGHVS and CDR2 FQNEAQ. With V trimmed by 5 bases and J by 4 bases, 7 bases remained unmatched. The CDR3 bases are TGTGCCAGCAGCCCGGACAGGGCCACGAATCAGCCCCAGCATTTT. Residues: CASSPDRATNQPQHF.

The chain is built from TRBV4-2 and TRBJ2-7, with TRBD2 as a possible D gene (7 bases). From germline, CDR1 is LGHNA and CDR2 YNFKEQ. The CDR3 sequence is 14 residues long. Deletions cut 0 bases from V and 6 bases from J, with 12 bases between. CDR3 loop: CASSQDGGRGEQYF. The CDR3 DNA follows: TGTGCCAGCAGCCAAGACGGGGGGCGGGGCGAGCAGTACTTC.

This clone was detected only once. The CDR3 sequence: CASSYGPLGTEAFF. In nucleotides, the CDR3 is TGTGCCAGCAGCTATGGGCCGCTTGGCACTGAAGCTTTCTTT. This chain joins TRBV7-8 and TRBJ1-1; D is unresolved. The V and J ends lost 4 bases and 4 bases respectively, with 13 bases between them. The CDR3 is 14 amino acids. CDR1 is SGHVS and CDR2 is FQNEAQ in the germline V gene.

The CDR3 sequence: CAAYLPEDYGYTF. As DNA, the CDR3 is TGTGCCGCATATCTGCCTGAGGACTATGGCTACACCTTC. This chain connects TRBV30 to TRBJ1-2; no clear D. CDR1 is GTSNPN, CDR2 SVGIG, per germline (reference sequence). The CDR3 spans 13 residues. V was cut by 8 bases and J by 3 bases, with 16 bases left in between. The full variable domain, rest sourced from reference TRBV30 and TRBJ1-2, is SQTIHQWPATLVQPVGSPLSLECTVEGTSNPNLYWYRQAAGRGLQLLFYSVGIGQISSEVPQNLSASRPQDRQFILSSKKLLLSDSGFYLCAAYLPEDYGYTFGSGTRLTVV.

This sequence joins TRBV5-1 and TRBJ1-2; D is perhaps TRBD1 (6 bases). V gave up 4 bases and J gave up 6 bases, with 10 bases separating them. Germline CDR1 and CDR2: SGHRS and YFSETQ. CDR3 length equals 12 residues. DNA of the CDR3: TGCGCCAGCAGCCCCGACAGGAATGGCTACACCTTC. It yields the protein CASSPDRNGYTF.

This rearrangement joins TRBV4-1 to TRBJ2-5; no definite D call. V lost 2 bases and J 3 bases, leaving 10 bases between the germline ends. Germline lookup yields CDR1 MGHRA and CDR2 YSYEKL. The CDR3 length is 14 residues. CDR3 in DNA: TGCGCCAGCAGCCAACAAGCGCTTAAAGAGACCCAGTACTTC. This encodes CASSQQALKETQYF.